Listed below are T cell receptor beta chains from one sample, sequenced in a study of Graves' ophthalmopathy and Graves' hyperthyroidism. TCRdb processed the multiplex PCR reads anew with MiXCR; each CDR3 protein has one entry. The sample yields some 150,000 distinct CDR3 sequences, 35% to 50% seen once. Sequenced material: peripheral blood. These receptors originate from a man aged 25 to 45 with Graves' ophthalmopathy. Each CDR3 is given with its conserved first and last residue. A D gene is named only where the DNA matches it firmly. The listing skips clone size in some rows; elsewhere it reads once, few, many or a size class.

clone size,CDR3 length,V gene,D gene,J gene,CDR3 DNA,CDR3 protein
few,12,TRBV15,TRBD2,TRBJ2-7,TGTGCCACCGAGGGACTACGCAACGAGCAGTACTTC,CATEGLRNEQYF
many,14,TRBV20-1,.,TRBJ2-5,TGCAGTGCTAGAGATAGGCCCTACTTGGAGACCCAGTACTTC,CSARDRPYLETQYF
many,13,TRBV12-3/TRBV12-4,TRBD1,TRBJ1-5,TGTGCCAGCAGTTTACAGGGGGCTCAGCCCCAGCATTTT,CASSLQGAQPQHF
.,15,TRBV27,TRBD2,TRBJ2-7,TGTGCCAGCAGTTTGTCACTAGCGCCTTCCTACGAGCAGTACTTC,CASSLSLAPSYEQYF
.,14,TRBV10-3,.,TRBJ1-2,TGTGCCATCAGTGAACAGGGACTCAACTATGGCTACACCTTC,CAISEQGLNYGYTF
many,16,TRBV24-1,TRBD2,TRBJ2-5,TGTGCCACCAGTGAAACGGCAGGACTAGCGTTTGGAACCCAGTACTTC,CATSETAGLAFGTQYF
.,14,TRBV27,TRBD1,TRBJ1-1,TGTGCCAGCAGCAGTAGACAGGGGGGAGATGAAGCTTTCTTT,CASSSRQGGDEAFF
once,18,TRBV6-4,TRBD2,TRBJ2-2,TGTGCCAGCAGTGACGGGAATAGCGGGAGGGCCTACACCGGGGAGCTGTTTTTT,CASSDGNSGRAYTGELFF
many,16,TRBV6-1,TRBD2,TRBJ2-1,TGTGCCAGCAGTGAAGAGGCGGGGGGGTCCTACAATGAGCAGTTCTTC,CASSEEAGGSYNEQFF
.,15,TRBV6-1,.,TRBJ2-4,TGTGCCAGCAGTGGGGGGTCTCAAGCCAAAAACATTCAGTACTTC,CASSGGSQAKNIQYF